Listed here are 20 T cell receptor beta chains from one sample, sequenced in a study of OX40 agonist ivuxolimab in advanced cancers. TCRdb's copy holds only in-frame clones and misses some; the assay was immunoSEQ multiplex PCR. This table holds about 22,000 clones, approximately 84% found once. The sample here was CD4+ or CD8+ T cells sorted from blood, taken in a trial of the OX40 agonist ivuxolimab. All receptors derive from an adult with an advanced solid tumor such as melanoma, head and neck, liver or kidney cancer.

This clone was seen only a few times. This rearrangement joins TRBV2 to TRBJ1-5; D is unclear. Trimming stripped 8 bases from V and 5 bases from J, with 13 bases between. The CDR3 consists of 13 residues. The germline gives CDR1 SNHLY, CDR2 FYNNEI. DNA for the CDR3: TGTGCCAGCGGGTTTTCTGAGCATCAGCCCCAGCATTTT. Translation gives CASGFSEHQPQHF.

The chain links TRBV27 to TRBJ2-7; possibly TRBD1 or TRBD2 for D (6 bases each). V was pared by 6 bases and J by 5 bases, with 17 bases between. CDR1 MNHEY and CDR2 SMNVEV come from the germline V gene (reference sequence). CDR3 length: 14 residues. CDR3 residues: CASSLGGRGNEQYF. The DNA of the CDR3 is TGTGCCAGCAGCTTAGGGGGGCGAGGTAACGAGCAGTACTTC.

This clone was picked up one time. The CDR3 here is CASSVESAGGSTDTQYF. For the CDR3, the DNA is TGTGCCAGCAGCGTAGAAAGTGCGGGGGGGAGCACAGATACGCAGTATTTT. The chain carries TRBV9 and TRBJ2-3; 9 positions agree with TRBD2. With 0 bases clipped from V and 0 bases from J, the junction kept 5 bases outside the gene matches. There are 17 residues in the CDR3. In germline, CDR1 is SGDLS, CDR2 YYNGEE.

The CDR3, as DNA: TGTGCCAGTAGTATAAGGGCAGGTGGGGTAGGGAATGAGCAGTTCTTC. Its translation is CASSIRAGGVGNEQFF. This chain connects TRBV19 to TRBJ2-1; no definite D call. CDR1 is LNHDA, CDR2 SQIVND, per germline (reference sequence). The CDR3 contains 16 residues. V was pared by 2 bases and J by 7 bases, with 18 bases between.

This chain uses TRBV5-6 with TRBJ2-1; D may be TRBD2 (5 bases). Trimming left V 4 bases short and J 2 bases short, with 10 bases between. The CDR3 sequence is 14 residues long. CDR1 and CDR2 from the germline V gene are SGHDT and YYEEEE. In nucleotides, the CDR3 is TGTGCCAGCAGCGAGGACTGGGCCTACAATGAGCAGTTCTTC. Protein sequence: CASSEDWAYNEQFF.

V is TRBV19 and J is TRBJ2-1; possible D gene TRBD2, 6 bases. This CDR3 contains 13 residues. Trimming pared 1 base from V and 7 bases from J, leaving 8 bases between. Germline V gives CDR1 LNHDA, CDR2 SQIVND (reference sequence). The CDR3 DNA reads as TGTGCCAGTAGTATAGCACTAGCTAATGAGCAGTTCTTC. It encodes CASSIALANEQFF.

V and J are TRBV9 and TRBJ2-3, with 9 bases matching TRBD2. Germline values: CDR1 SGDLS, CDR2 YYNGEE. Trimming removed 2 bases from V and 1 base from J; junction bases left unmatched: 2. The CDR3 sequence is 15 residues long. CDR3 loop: CASSVAGGRTDTQYF. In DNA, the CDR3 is TGTGCCAGCAGCGTCGCGGGAGGGCGCACAGATACGCAGTATTTT.

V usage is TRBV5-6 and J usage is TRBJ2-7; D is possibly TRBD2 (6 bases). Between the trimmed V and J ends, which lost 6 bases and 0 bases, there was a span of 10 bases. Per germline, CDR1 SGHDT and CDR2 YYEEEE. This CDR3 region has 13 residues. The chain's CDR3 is CASTSGRSYEQYF. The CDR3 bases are TGTGCCAGCACAAGCGGGCGCTCCTACGAGCAGTACTTC.

The CDR3 DNA follows: TGTGCCAGCACGCTAGGGCAGACCTACGAGCAGTACTTC. This gives the protein CASTLGQTYEQYF. V is TRBV6-5 and J is TRBJ2-7; D ambiguous. V lost 7 bases, J lost 2 bases, and 12 bases lay in between. The length of the CDR3 is 13 residues. The germline V gene encodes CDR1 MNHEY and CDR2 SVGAGI.

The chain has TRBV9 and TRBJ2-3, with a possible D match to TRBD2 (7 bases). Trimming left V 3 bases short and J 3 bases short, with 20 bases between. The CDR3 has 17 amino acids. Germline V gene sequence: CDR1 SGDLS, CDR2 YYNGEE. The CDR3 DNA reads TGTGCCAGCAGCGAGTACTTTAAGGGGGGGTTGACAGATACGCAGTATTTT. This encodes CASSEYFKGGLTDTQYF.

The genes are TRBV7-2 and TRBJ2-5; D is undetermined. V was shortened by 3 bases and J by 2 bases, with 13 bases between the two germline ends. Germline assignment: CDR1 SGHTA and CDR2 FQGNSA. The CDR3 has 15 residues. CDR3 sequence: CASSFESTLQETQYF. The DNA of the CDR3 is TGTGCCAGCAGCTTCGAGAGCACCTTACAAGAGACCCAGTACTTC.

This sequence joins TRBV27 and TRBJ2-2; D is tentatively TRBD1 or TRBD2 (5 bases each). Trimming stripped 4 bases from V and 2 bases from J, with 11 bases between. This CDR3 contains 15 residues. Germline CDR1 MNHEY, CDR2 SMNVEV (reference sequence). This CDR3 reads CASSSPGLNTGELFF. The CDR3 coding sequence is TGTGCCAGCAGTTCACCGGGGCTTAACACCGGGGAGCTGTTTTTT.

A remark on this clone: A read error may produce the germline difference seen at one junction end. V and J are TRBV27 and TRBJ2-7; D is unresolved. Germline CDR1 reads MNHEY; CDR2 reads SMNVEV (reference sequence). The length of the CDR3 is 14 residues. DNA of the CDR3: TGTGCCAGCAGTTTAGCCTGGACCCACCCCGTCTGGCTTTTC. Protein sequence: CASSLAWTHPVWLF.

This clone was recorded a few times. The CDR3 reads CASSLFGGGRGYGYTF. CDR3 nucleotides: TGTGCCAGCAGTTTATTCGGGGGCGGCAGGGGATATGGCTACACCTTC. The rearrangement uses TRBV27 and TRBJ1-2; TRBD1 might be the D (6 bases). V lost 1 base, J lost 5 bases, and 17 bases lay in between. The germline V gene has CDR1 MNHEY and CDR2 SMNVEV (reference sequence). The CDR3 has 16 amino acids.

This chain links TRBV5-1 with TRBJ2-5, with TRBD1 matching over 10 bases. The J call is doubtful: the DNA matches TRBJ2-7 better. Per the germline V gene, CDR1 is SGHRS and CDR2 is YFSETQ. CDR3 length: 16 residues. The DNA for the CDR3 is TGCGCCAGCAGCAGACCGACAGGGGGCTCGTCCTACGAGCAGTACTTC. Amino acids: CASSRPTGGSSYEQYF.

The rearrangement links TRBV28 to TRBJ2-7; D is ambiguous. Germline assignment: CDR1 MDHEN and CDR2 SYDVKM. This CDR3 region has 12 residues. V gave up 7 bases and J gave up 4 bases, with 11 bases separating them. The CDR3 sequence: CASIGHPYEQYF. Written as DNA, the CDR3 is TGTGCCAGCATCGGGCACCCTTACGAGCAGTACTTC.

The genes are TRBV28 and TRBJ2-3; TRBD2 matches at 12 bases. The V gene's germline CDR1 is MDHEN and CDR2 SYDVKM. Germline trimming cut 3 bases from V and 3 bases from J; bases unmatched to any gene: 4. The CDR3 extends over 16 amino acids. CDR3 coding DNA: TGTGCCAGCAGTTTGGGACTAGCGGGCGCAACAGATACGCAGTATTTT. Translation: CASSLGLAGATDTQYF.

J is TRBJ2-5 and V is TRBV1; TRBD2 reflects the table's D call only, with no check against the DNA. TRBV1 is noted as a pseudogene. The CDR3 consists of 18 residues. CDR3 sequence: CTSSQGPFKLAGGETQYF. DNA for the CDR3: TGCACCAGCAGCCAAGGACCCTTCAAACTAGCGGGCGGGGAGACCCAGTACTTC.

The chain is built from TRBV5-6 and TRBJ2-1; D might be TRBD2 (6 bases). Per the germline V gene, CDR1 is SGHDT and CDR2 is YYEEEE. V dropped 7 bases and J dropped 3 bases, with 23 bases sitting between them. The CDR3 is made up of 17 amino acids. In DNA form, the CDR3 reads TGTGCCAGCTACGCATTGGAGGGCCCCTTAGACTACAATGAGCAGTTCTTC. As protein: CASYALEGPLDYNEQFF. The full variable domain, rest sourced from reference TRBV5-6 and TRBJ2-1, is DAGVTQSPTHLIKTRGQQVTLRCSPKSGHDTVSWYQQALGQGPQFIFQYYEEEERQRGNFPDRFSGHQFPNYSSELNVNALLLGDSALYLCASYALEGPLDYNEQFFGPGTRLTVL.

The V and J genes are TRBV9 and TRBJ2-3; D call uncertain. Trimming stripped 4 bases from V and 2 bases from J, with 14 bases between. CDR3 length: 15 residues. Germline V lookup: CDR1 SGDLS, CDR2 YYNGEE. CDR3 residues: CASSPSGGITDTQYF. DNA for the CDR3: TGTGCCAGCAGCCCCTCCGGTGGCATCACAGATACGCAGTATTTT.